This record covers a single T cell receptor (beta chain). The CDR3 covers 12 residues. J was trimmed by 3 bases and V by 5 bases; bases with no gene match: 3. The germline V gene encodes CDR1 GTSNPN and CDR2 SVGIG (reference sequence). An amount of RNA that ranged from about 0.45 to 1 ug was reverse transcribed with random hexamers. TCRdb fed the immunoSEQ multiplex PCR reads into MiXCR, producing one record per CDR3 protein. The sample carries some 220,000 distinct CDR3 sequences, 95% recorded once. The sample belongs to a study of CD8 T cells in Susac syndrome. V is TRBV30 and J is TRBJ2-5; 7 positions match TRBD1. Sequenced sample: CD4+ T cells from PBMCs. This receptor was taken from a human donor with multiple sclerosis. In nucleotides, the CDR3 is TGTGCCTGGGGACAGGCTAAAGAGACCCAGTACTTC. As protein: CAWGQAKETQYF.